What follows are 28 T cell receptor beta chains derived from one specimen sequenced in a study of T cells after yellow fever vaccination. MiXCR was run by TCRdb on the 5' RACE reads, yielding one entry per CDR3 protein. In the table there are roughly 250,000 distinct CDR3 sequences, over 10% of which are singletons. The material was CD4+ T cells sorted from PBMCs, obtained 45 days after the yellow fever booster vaccination. The receptors derive from a young man who received the YFV17D yellow fever vaccine.

This clonotype has just a few counts. The chain links TRBV4-3 to TRBJ2-5; 13 nucleotides agree with TRBD2. V lost 4 bases and J lost 3; bases outside the gene matches: 8. This CDR3 spans 17 amino acids. Germline CDR1 and CDR2: LGHNA and YSLEER. The CDR3 is CASSRRLAGGGEETQYF. CDR3 nucleotide sequence: TGCGCCAGCAGCCGAAGACTAGCGGGAGGAGGGGAAGAGACCCAGTACTTC.

The rearrangement uses TRBV7-9 and TRBJ2-1; 7 nucleotides align to TRBD1. After removal of 7 bases from V and 9 bases from J, the junction contained 9 bases not matched to a gene. The CDR3 extends over 13 amino acids. Germline lookup yields CDR1 SEHNR and CDR2 FQNEAQ (reference sequence). The CDR3 DNA sequence: TGTGCCAGCACCAGCATAAGACAGGGTGAGCAGTTCTTC. It codes for CASTSIRQGEQFF.

The V gene is TRBV20-1, the J gene TRBJ1-1; D ambiguous. The germline V gene encodes CDR1 DFQATT and CDR2 SNEGSKA (reference sequence). The V and J ends lost 6 bases and 2 bases respectively, with 19 bases between them. CDR3 length: 15 residues. CDR3 sequence: CSALELKRYNTEAFF. The CDR3 DNA reads TGCAGTGCCTTAGAACTCAAACGATATAACACTGAAGCTTTCTTT.

The chain carries TRBV7-2 and TRBJ2-7; D might be TRBD2 (6 bases). The V and J ends lost 7 bases and 0 bases respectively, with 13 bases between them. The length of the CDR3 is 14 residues. Germline V CDR1 and CDR2: SGHTA, FQGNSA. DNA of the CDR3: TGTGCCAGCACTTGGGGGAGGTCCTCCTACGAGCAGTACTTC. Residues: CASTWGRSSYEQYF. The full variable domain, in which reference TRBV7-2 and TRBJ2-7 provide the parts outside the CDR3, is GAGVSQSPSNKVTEKGKDVELRCDPISGHTALYWYRQSLGQGLEFLIYFQGNSAPDKSGLPSDRFSAERTGGSVSTLTIQRTQQEDSAVYLCASTWGRSSYEQYFGPGTRLTVT.

The V call is TRBV6-6, the J call TRBJ2-5, with 7 bases fitting TRBD2. Per the germline V gene, CDR1 is MNHNY and CDR2 is SVGAGI (reference sequence). This CDR3 has 12 amino acids. Trimming cost V 5 bases and J 5 bases; bases outside gene matches: 2. CDR3: CASSLADETQYF. The CDR3, as DNA: TGTGCCAGCAGTCTAGCGGATGAGACCCAGTACTTC.

Only a few counts were recorded for this clonotype. The chain couples TRBV7-2 to TRBJ2-7; 10 nucleotides match TRBD2. Germline-derived CDR1 and CDR2 are SGHTA and FQGNSA. The V and J ends lost 6 bases and 2 bases, in that order; junction bases with no gene match: 7. This CDR3 contains 15 residues. CDR3 region: CASSPNSGGPYEQYF. The CDR3 DNA reads as TGTGCCAGCAGTCCTAATAGCGGGGGGCCCTACGAGCAGTACTTC.

This clonotype was seen at least ten times. This chain joins TRBV20-1 and TRBJ2-5, with 7 bases that match TRBD1. The J segment lost 4 bases and the V segment lost 4 bases, leaving 0 bases of the junction unmatched. Germline values: CDR1 DFQATT, CDR2 SNEGSKA (reference sequence). The CDR3 is 11 residues long. Here the CDR3 reads CSANRGETQYF. Here the CDR3 DNA reads TGCAGTGCTAACAGGGGAGAGACCCAGTACTTC.

This clonotype appeared a few times. The J gene is TRBJ2-7, the V gene TRBV4-1; no definite D call. Germline V gene sequence: CDR1 MGHRA, CDR2 YSYEKL. Deletions cut 0 bases from V and 4 bases from J, with 10 bases between. The CDR3 covers 14 residues. The CDR3 sequence: CASSQDWRQYEQYF. The DNA of the CDR3 is TGCGCCAGCAGCCAAGATTGGCGGCAATACGAGCAGTACTTC.

This clonotype was found a few times. The chain employs TRBV7-9 and TRBJ2-1; 7 nucleotides align to TRBD2. There are 17 residues in the CDR3. J lost 1 base, V lost 5 bases, and 11 bases had no gene match. Germline V CDR1 and CDR2: SEHNR, FQNEAQ (reference sequence). The CDR3 sequence is CASSPPQVAGSYNEQFF. The CDR3 DNA reads as TGTGCCAGCAGCCCGCCGCAGGTAGCGGGTTCCTACAATGAGCAGTTCTTC.

This clonotype occurred many times. This chain connects TRBV5-1 to TRBJ2-2; 9 bases line up with TRBD1. V gave up 6 bases and J gave up 6 bases; unmatched junction bases: 6. CDR1 SGHRS and CDR2 YFSETQ come from the germline V gene. The CDR3 has 14 residues. Written as DNA, the CDR3 is TGCGCCAGCACCGGGACAGGGAAGTCCGGGGAGCTGTTTTTT. It yields the protein CASTGTGKSGELFF. Full variable domain (remainder filled in from reference TRBV5-1 and TRBJ2-2): KAGVTQTPRYLIKTRGQQVTLSCSPISGHRSVSWYQQTPGQGLQFLFEYFSETQRNKGNFPGRFSGRQFSNSRSEMNVSTLELGDSALYLCASTGTGKSGELFFGEGSRLTVL.

This clonotype came up a few times. This rearrangement joins TRBV7-8 to TRBJ2-7; D is uncertain. Germline V gene data show CDR1 as SGHVS and CDR2 as FQNEAQ. V gave up 5 bases and J gave up 5 bases, with 7 bases separating them. The CDR3 runs 11 residues. CDR3 residues: CASSPSNEQYF. Here the CDR3 DNA reads TGTGCCAGCAGCCCCTCGAACGAGCAGTACTTC.

The CDR3 here is CSARRAGLTGELFF. CDR3 nucleotides: TGCAGTGCTAGAAGGGCAGGGCTAACCGGGGAGCTGTTTTTT. V gene TRBV20-1 combines with J gene TRBJ2-2; TRBD1 is a possible D gene (5 bases). Looked up from germline, CDR1 is DFQATT and CDR2 is SNEGSKA (reference sequence). V lost 2 bases and J 5 bases, leaving 12 bases between the germline ends. This CDR3 comprises 14 residues.

This clonotype was observed a few times. The gene calls are TRBV28 and TRBJ2-1, with a possible D match to TRBD1 (6 bases). V dropped 5 bases and J dropped 0 bases, with 8 bases sitting between them. Germline CDR1 is MDHEN and CDR2 is SYDVKM. This CDR3 has 14 residues. The CDR3 DNA is TGTGCCAGCAGTGAAGGGGGCTCCTACAATGAGCAGTTCTTC. Translating it yields CASSEGGSYNEQFF.

J is TRBJ1-2 and V is TRBV5-5, with D tentatively TRBD1 (5 bases). The ends were cut back, 4 bases at V and 4 bases at J, with 8 bases in the middle. The CDR3 is 12 amino acids. The germline CDR1 and CDR2 sequences are SGHKS and YYEKEE (reference sequence). CDR3 amino acids: CASSVQGYGYTF. In nucleotides, the CDR3 is TGTGCCAGCAGCGTCCAGGGCTATGGCTACACCTTC.

This clonotype showed up just a few times. V is TRBV29-1 and J is TRBJ2-5, with D perhaps matching TRBD1 (5 bases). Germline CDR1 SQVTM, CDR2 ANQGSEA. The CDR3 runs 12 residues. The V and J ends lost 4 bases and 0 bases respectively, with 6 bases between them. The chain's CDR3 is CSVGQNQETQYF. CDR3 DNA: TGCAGCGTTGGACAGAACCAAGAGACCCAGTACTTC.

In this sample, this clonotype turned up a few times. The chain couples TRBV11-2 to TRBJ2-5, with TRBD2 identical over 7 bases. CDR1 is SGHAT, CDR2 FQNNGV, per germline. The trim removed 4 bases at V and 1 base at J, leaving 15 bases unmatched. CDR3 length equals 18 residues. This CDR3 is CASSSQSHPTSAQETQYF. The CDR3 DNA reads TGTGCCAGCAGCTCCCAAAGCCACCCTACTAGCGCCCAAGAGACCCAGTACTTC.

The J gene is TRBJ2-3, the V gene TRBV5-5, with D perhaps matching TRBD2 (6 bases). The V gene lost 3 bases and the J gene lost 10 bases, with 9 bases spanning the gap. The CDR3 contains 11 residues. Germline CDR1 SGHKS, CDR2 YYEKEE (reference sequence). This chain's CDR3 is CASSYRDSQYF. The CDR3 bases are TGTGCCAGCAGCTACCGGGACTCGCAGTATTTT.

This clonotype turned up a few times. The V gene is TRBV5-1, the J gene TRBJ2-1; unclear D gene. This CDR3 is 12 amino acids long. Looked up from germline, CDR1 is SGHRS and CDR2 is YFSETQ. V lost 0 bases and J lost 10, with 8 bases in between. CDR3 nucleotide sequence: TGCGCCAGCAGCTTGGGAGAGTACGAGCAGTTCTTC. Protein sequence: CASSLGEYEQFF.

CDR3 DNA: TGCAGTGCTAGATCTTCCGGGACAGGGAGGCCCTACGAGCAGTACTTC. Translation gives CSARSSGTGRPYEQYF. This chain uses TRBV20-1 with TRBJ2-7, with TRBD1 identical over 9 bases. The CDR3 length is 16 residues. Germline lookup yields CDR1 DFQATT and CDR2 SNEGSKA (reference sequence). V lost 2 bases and J lost 2; bases outside the gene matches: 10.

This sequence joins TRBV15 and TRBJ2-2; TRBD2 matches at 8 bases. V trimming: 3 bases; J trimming: 7 bases; junction bases outside the gene matches: 7. The CDR3 runs to 15 residues. CDR1 is LNHNV and CDR2 is YYDKDF in the germline V gene (reference sequence). The CDR3 DNA is TGTGCCACCAGCAGTGTTTCGGGAGGGATCGGGGAGCTGTTTTTT. The encoded protein is CATSSVSGGIGELFF.

The genes are TRBV20-1 and TRBJ1-1; D unresolved. The CDR3 spans 14 residues. Deletions cut 0 bases from V and 2 bases from J, with 10 bases between. Looked up from germline, CDR1 is DFQATT and CDR2 is SNEGSKA (reference sequence). In DNA, the CDR3 is TGCAGTGCTAGAGATTTACTAGTAAACACTGAAGCTTTCTTT. Its protein is CSARDLLVNTEAFF.

This clonotype came up a few times. The rearrangement links TRBV7-2 to TRBJ2-7, with D perhaps matching TRBD1 (6 bases). CDR1 is SGHTA, CDR2 FQGNSA, per germline. The V gene lost 2 bases and the J gene lost 9 bases, with 14 bases spanning the gap. This CDR3 is built from 13 residues. The CDR3 spells CASSLPATQGQYF. The CDR3 DNA reads TGTGCCAGCAGCTTACCGGCCACACAGGGGCAGTACTTC. The variable domain in full, completed from reference TRBV7-2 and TRBJ2-7, reads GAGVSQSPSNKVTEKGKDVELRCDPISGHTALYWYRQSLGQGLEFLIYFQGNSAPDKSGLPSDRFSAERTGGSVSTLTIQRTQQEDSAVYLCASSLPATQGQYFGPGTRLTVT.

This clonotype was observed a handful of times. The rearrangement links TRBV3-1 to TRBJ2-2; D is undetermined. V lost 1 base and J lost 4, with 7 bases in between. This CDR3 has 14 residues. Germline assignment: CDR1 LGHDT and CDR2 YNNKEL (reference sequence). The CDR3 protein is CASSQGPSTGELFF. The CDR3 nucleotides read TGTGCCAGCAGCCAAGGCCCCAGCACCGGGGAGCTGTTTTTT.

The chain is built from TRBV3-1 and TRBJ2-7; tentatively, D is TRBD2 (6 bases). V gave up 1 base and J gave up 4 bases, with 14 bases separating them. The CDR3 contains 15 residues. Germline V lookup: CDR1 LGHDT, CDR2 YNNKEL (reference sequence). In nucleotides, the CDR3 is TGTGCCAGCAGCCAAGTTTATTCGGGAGTTTACGAGCAGTACTTC. Amino acids: CASSQVYSGVYEQYF.

The rearrangement uses TRBV5-1 and TRBJ2-7; the D gene is possibly TRBD1 (6 bases). The V gene's germline CDR1 is SGHRS and CDR2 YFSETQ. CDR3 length equals 14 residues. V gave up 4 bases and J gave up 6 bases, with 17 bases separating them. In DNA, the CDR3 is TGCGCCAGCAGCCTGGAGCCAGGGGATAGCGAGCAGTACTTC. It codes for CASSLEPGDSEQYF. Full variable domain (outside the CDR3, taken from reference TRBV5-1 and TRBJ2-7): KAGVTQTPRYLIKTRGQQVTLSCSPISGHRSVSWYQQTPGQGLQFLFEYFSETQRNKGNFPGRFSGRQFSNSRSEMNVSTLELGDSALYLCASSLEPGDSEQYFGPGTRLTVT.

The table lists this clonotype with a few counts. This chain uses TRBV27 with TRBJ1-6; 7 nucleotides match TRBD1. V was clipped by 6 bases and J by 9 bases; unmatched bases: 8. CDR3 size: 14 residues. Germline V CDR1 and CDR2: MNHEY, SMNVEV (reference sequence). The CDR3 DNA reads as TGTGCCAGCAGCTTAGACAGGGTCGGTTCACCCCTCCACTTT. This codes for CASSLDRVGSPLHF.

This clonotype occurred a few times. The chain joins TRBV7-2 to TRBJ2-3, with D possibly TRBD2 on 6 matching bases. Trimming cost V 6 bases and J 2 bases, with 21 bases left between them. From germline, CDR1 is SGHTA and CDR2 FQGNSA. The CDR3 runs 17 residues. Here the CDR3 reads CASRRGSAGPHTDTQYF. In nucleotides, the CDR3 is TGTGCCAGCAGGCGGGGTTCCGCGGGTCCTCACACAGATACGCAGTATTTT.

This clonotype has ten or more counts. This sequence joins TRBV20-1 and TRBJ2-3; maybe TRBD1 (5 bases). The CDR3 runs to 16 residues. Germline assignment: CDR1 DFQATT and CDR2 SNEGSKA (reference sequence). V lost 1 base, J lost 4 bases, and 18 bases lay in between. Here the CDR3 reads CSARGRVDKGADTQYF. DNA for the CDR3: TGCAGTGCTAGAGGCCGGGTGGACAAGGGCGCAGATACGCAGTATTTT.